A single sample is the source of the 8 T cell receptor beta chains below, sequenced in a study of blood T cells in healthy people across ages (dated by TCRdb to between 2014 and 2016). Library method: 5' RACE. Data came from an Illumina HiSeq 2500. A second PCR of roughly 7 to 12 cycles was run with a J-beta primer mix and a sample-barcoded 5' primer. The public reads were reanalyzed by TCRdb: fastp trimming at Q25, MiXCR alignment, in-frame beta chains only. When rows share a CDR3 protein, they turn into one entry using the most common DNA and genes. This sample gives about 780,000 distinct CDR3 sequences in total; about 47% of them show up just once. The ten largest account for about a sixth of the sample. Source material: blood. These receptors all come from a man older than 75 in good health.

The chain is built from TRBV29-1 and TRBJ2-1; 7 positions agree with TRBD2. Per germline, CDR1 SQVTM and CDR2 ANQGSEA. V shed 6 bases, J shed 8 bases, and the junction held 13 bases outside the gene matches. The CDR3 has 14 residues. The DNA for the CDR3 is TGCAGCGTGCAGCGGGGAGCAGTCTCTGATGAGCAGTTCTTC. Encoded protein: CSVQRGAVSDEQFF.

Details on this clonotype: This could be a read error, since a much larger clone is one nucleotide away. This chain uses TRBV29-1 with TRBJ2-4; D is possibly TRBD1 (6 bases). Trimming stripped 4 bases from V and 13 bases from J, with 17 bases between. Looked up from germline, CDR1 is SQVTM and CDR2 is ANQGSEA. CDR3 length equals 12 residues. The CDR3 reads CSVGDRYNEQYF. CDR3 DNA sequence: TGCAGCGTTGGTGACAGGTACAATGAGCAGTACTTC.

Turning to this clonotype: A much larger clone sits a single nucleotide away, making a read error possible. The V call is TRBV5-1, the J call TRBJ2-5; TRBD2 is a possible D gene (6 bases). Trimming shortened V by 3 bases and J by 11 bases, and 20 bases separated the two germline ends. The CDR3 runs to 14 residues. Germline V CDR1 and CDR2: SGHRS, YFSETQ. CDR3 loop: CASSSTLAGNEQYF. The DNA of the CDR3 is TGCGCCAGCAGCTCCACTCTGGCGGGGAATGAGCAGTACTTC.

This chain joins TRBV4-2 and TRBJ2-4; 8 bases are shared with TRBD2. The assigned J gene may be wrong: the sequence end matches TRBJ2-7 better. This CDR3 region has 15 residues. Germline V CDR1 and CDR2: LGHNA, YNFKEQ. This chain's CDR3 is CASSQAREASYEQYF. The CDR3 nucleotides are TGTGCCAGCAGCCAAGCGCGGGAGGCCTCCTACGAGCAGTACTTC.

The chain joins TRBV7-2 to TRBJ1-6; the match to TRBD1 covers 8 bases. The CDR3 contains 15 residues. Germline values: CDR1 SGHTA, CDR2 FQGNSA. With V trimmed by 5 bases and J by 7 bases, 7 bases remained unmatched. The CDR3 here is CASSPDRGPNSPLHF. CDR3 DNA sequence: TGTGCCAGCAGCCCCGACAGGGGACCCAATTCACCCCTCCACTTT.

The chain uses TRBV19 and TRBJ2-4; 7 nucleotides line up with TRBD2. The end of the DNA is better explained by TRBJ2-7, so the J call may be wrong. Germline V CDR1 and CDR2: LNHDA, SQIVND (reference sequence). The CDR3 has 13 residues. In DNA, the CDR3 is TGTGCCAGTGGTAGGGAGGGAGTCAACGAGCAGTACTTC. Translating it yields CASGREGVNEQYF.

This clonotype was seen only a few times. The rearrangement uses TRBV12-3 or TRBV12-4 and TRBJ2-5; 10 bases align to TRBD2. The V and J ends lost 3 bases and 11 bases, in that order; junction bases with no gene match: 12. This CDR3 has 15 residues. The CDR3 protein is CASSLRTSGPLEQYF. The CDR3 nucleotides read TGTGCCAGCAGTTTGCGGACTAGCGGACCTCTTGAGCAGTACTTC.

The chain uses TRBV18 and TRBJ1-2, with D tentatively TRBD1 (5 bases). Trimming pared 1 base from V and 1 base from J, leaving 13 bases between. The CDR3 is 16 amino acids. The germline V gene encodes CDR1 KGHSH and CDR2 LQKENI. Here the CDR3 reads CASSPLGPGDNYGYTF. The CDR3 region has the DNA TGTGCCAGCTCACCACTCGGTCCGGGGGATAACTATGGCTACACCTTC.